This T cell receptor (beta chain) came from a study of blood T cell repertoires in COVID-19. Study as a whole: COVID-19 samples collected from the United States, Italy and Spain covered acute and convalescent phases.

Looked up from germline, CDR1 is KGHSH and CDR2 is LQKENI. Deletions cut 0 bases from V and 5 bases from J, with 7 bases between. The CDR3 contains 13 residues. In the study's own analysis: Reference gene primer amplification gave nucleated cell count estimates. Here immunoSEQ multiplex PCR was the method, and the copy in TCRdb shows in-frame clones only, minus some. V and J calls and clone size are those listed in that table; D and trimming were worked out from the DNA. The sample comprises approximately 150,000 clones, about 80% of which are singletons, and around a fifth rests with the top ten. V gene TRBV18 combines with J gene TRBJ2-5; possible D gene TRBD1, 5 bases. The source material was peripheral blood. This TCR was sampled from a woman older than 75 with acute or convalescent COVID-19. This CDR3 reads CASSPPGPETQYF. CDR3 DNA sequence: TGTGCCAGCTCACCACCGGGGCCGGAGACCCAGTACTTC. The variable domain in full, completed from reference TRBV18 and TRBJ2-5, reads NAGVMQNPRHLVRRRGQEARLRCSPMKGHSHVYWYRQLPEEGLKFMVYLQKENIIDESGMPKERFSAEFPKEGPSILRIQQVVRGDSAAYFCASSPPGPETQYFGPGTRLLVL.